This is a list of T cell receptor beta chains from one sample in a study of blood T cell repertoires in COVID-19. Here immunoSEQ multiplex PCR was the method, and the copy in TCRdb shows in-frame clones only, minus some. The sample records roughly 410,000 clones, approximately 89% being singletons. Source material: peripheral blood. The receptors were sampled from a woman aged 55-75 years with COVID-19, enrolled during active disease. The CDR3 runs from the conserved cysteine through the conserved F or W. A D gene is named only where the DNA matches it firmly. Where a row states a size, it is once, few, many or the class of an expanded clone; other rows omit it.

>-|TRBJ1-2|TRBD1|TRBV5-1
CASSQSSGTGTSYTF
TGCGCCAGCAGTCAAAGCTCCGGGACAGGGACAAGCTACACCTTC
>-|TRBJ2-3|TRBD2|TRBV6-6
CASSPMGLAGGRTDTQYF
TGTGCCAGCAGTCCAATGGGACTAGCGGGGGGTCGCACAGATACGCAGTATTTT
>-|TRBJ2-7|-|TRBV2
CASSPDRSSYEQYF
TGTGCCAGCAGTCCGGACAGAAGCTCCTACGAGCAGTACTTC
>-|TRBJ1-6|-|TRBV19
CASSLDRSSYNSPLHF
TGTGCCAGTAGCCTCGACAGATCCTCCTATAATTCACCCCTCCACTTT
>-|TRBJ1-4|TRBD1|TRBV7-2
CASSSGTGGEKLFF
TGTGCCAGCAGCTCCGGGACAGGGGGAGAAAAACTGTTTTTT
>-|TRBJ1-2|-|TRBV7-8
CASSHNDYGYTF
TGTGCCAGCAGCCACAACGACTATGGCTACACCTTC
>-|TRBJ2-2|TRBD2|TRBV27
CASSFHVAGGPGGELFF
TGTGCCAGCAGTTTTCATGTAGCGGGGGGGCCCGGCGGGGAGCTGTTTTTT
>-|TRBJ2-1|TRBD2|TRBV24-1
CATSETSGGYNEQFF
TGTGCCACCAGTGAAACTAGCGGGGGTTACAATGAGCAGTTCTTC
>-|TRBJ1-6|-|TRBV11-2
CASSWTGQSSPLHF
TGTGCCAGCAGCTGGACGGGACAATCTTCACCCCTCCACTTT
>-|TRBJ1-1|-|TRBV21-1
CASSKLGGLNTEAFF
TGTGCCAGCAGCAAACTCGGGGGACTGAACACTGAAGCTTTCTTT
>-|TRBJ1-1|-|TRBV7-9
CASSIQGNTEAFF
TGTGCCAGCAGTATCCAGGGGAACACTGAAGCTTTCTTT
>once|TRBJ2-1|-|TRBV7-8
CASSLDRWVGDEQFF
TGTGCCAGCAGCTTAGACCGGTGGGTAGGGGATGAGCAGTTCTTC
>-|TRBJ1-1|TRBD1|TRBV5-1
CASSSGQTITEAFF
TGCGCCAGCAGCTCGGGACAGACTATCACTGAAGCTTTCTTT
>-|TRBJ1-1|-|TRBV5-1
CASSSQVTNTEAFF
TGCGCCAGCAGCTCGCAGGTCACAAACACTGAAGCTTTCTTT
>-|TRBJ2-3|TRBD2|TRBV9
CASSVVASGGDTQYF
TGTGCCAGCAGCGTAGTGGCTAGCGGGGGTGATACGCAGTATTTT
>-|TRBJ1-4|-|TRBV9
CASSGTATNEKLFF
TGTGCCAGCTCAGGCACTGCAACTAATGAAAAACTGTTTTTT
>few|TRBJ1-6|-|TRBV28
CASSGGLLYNSPLHF
TGTGCCAGCAGTGGGGGACTTCTCTATAATTCACCCCTCCACTTT
>-|TRBJ2-7|TRBD2|TRBV7-8
CASSYGEAGGRSEYF
TGTGCCAGCAGTTATGGGGAGGCGGGGGGGCGATCAGAGTACTTC
>-|TRBJ2-3|-|TRBV2
CASSSEGTDTQYF
TGTGCCAGCAGTTCTGAGGGCACAGATACGCAGTATTTT
>-|TRBJ2-7|-|TRBV5-1
CASSLRAGPYEQYF
TGCGCCAGCAGCTTGAGGGCGGGGCCCTACGAGCAGTACTTC
>-|TRBJ1-6|-|TRBV25-1
CASSEYYPTAGENSPLHF
TGTGCCAGCAGTGAATATTACCCGACAGCAGGGGAAAATTCACCCCTCCACTTT
>-|TRBJ2-3|TRBD1|TRBV3-1/TRBV3-2
CASSPMPGQGIVTDTQYF
TGTGCCAGCAGCCCCATGCCGGGACAGGGAATAGTCACAGATACGCAGTATTTT
>-|TRBJ1-2|-|TRBV6-5
CATGGVDGYTF
TGTGCCACGGGGGGGGTGGATGGCTACACCTTC
>-|TRBJ1-2|TRBD1|TRBV2
CASSRGQGQASGYTF
TGTGCCAGCAGCCGCGGACAGGGTCAAGCTAGTGGCTACACCTTC
>-|TRBJ1-1|-|TRBV15
CATSRGGGTEAFF
TGTGCCACCAGCAGAGGCGGGGGCACTGAAGCTTTCTTT
>-|TRBJ1-5|-|TRBV5-1
CASSPGQAGNQPQHF
TGCGCCAGCAGCCCCGGCCAGGCAGGCAATCAGCCCCAGCATTTT
>-|TRBJ2-5|TRBD1|TRBV9
CASSSGQGVPTQYF
TGTGCCAGCAGCTCGGGACAGGGCGTTCCGACCCAGTACTTC
>-|TRBJ2-1|TRBD2|TRBV10-2
CASRGSGEDEQFF
TGCGCCAGCAGAGGTAGCGGGGAGGATGAGCAGTTCTTC
>-|TRBJ2-2|TRBD2|TRBV11-2
CASSLSALAGVEVGELFF
TGTGCCAGCAGCTTATCGGCACTAGCGGGGGTAGAGGTCGGGGAGCTGTTTTTT
>-|TRBJ1-2|TRBD1|TRBV6-6
CASSPDRVDGYTF
TGTGCCAGCAGCCCCGACAGGGTGGACGGCTACACCTTC
>few|TRBJ1-5|TRBD1|TRBV28
CASRRQGRSNQPQHF
TGTGCCAGCAGACGACAGGGGAGGTCCAATCAGCCCCAGCATTTT
>few|TRBJ1-1|-|TRBV2
CATQSTWNTEAFF
TGTGCCACCCAGTCAACGTGGAACACTGAAGCTTTCTTT
>-|TRBJ1-2|-|TRBV6-4
CASRSATWERANYGYTF
TGTGCCAGCCGCTCCGCCACTTGGGAGAGAGCTAACTATGGCTACACCTTC
>-|TRBJ2-3|-|TRBV2
CASSTRGGRRDTQYF
TGTGCCAGCAGTACGAGGGGGGGCCGTAGAGATACGCAGTATTTT
>-|TRBJ2-2|TRBD2|TRBV5-6
CASSRGEYTGELFF
TGTGCCAGCAGTCGGGGGGAGTACACCGGGGAGCTGTTTTTT
>-|TRBJ1-4|-|TRBV24-1
CATSDPGRMTTNEKLFF
TGTGCCACCAGTGATCCCGGCAGGATGACAACTAATGAAAAACTGTTTTTT
>once|TRBJ1-3|-|TRBV28
CASITGAGDSGNTIYF
TGTGCCAGCATCACTGGGGCGGGGGACTCTGGAAACACCATATATTTT
>-|TRBJ2-5|-|TRBV19
CASSRMGAETQYF
TGTGCCAGTAGTAGGATGGGGGCTGAGACCCAGTACTTC
>-|TRBJ2-7|TRBD1|TRBV4-1
CASSQEQGRYEQYF
TGCGCCAGCAGCCAAGAACAGGGGAGATACGAGCAGTACTTC
>-|TRBJ1-1|TRBD1|TRBV19
CASSKDRDYTEAFF
TGTGCCAGTAGTAAGGACAGGGATTACACTGAAGCTTTCTTT
>once|TRBJ1-1|-|TRBV6-1
CASSEEEGLNTEAFF
TGTGCCAGCAGTGAAGAGGAGGGGCTGAACACTGAAGCTTTCTTT
>-|TRBJ2-1|TRBD1|TRBV5-6
CASSLGTGGYNEQFF
TGTGCCAGCAGCTTGGGGACAGGGGGTTACAATGAGCAGTTCTTC
>-|TRBJ2-1|-|TRBV11-3
CASSLDPAYNEQFF
TGTGCCAGCAGCTTAGATCCAGCCTACAATGAGCAGTTCTTC